What follows is one T cell receptor beta chain and its context. Original analysis: Amplification with reference gene primers provided the estimates of nucleated cell counts. This table comes from immunoSEQ multiplex PCR, and its TCRdb copy is limited to in-frame clones, with some not included. For V, J and clone size, that table is used; D and trimming come from the DNA. Altogether approximately 230,000 clones are present, 85% to 90% being singletons, with the ten largest covering roughly 15%. V was trimmed by 3 bases and J by 4 bases, leaving 13 bases between them. The CDR3 loop spans 15 amino acids. The germline V gene has CDR1 WSHSY and CDR2 SAAADI. The data are from a study of blood T cell repertoires in COVID-19. Looking at the study overall: There were acute and convalescent COVID-19 samples, and they came from the United States, Italy and Spain.

Recruitment covered about 25 US areas and drew participants whose ages spanned roughly 18 to 90 years. Cohort 3 donors were reported recovered after two negative PCRs, clearance, or symptom resolution. This clonotype originated in a man between 18 and 35 years old who had recovered from COVID-19. The chain has TRBV10-2 and TRBJ2-1, with D perhaps TRBD2 (7 bases). Sequenced input: PBMCs or T cells enriched from blood (not recorded which). The CDR3 sequence: CASSEPGGAYNEQFF. DNA for the CDR3: TGCGCCAGCAGTGAACCGGGGGGCGCGTACAATGAGCAGTTCTTC.